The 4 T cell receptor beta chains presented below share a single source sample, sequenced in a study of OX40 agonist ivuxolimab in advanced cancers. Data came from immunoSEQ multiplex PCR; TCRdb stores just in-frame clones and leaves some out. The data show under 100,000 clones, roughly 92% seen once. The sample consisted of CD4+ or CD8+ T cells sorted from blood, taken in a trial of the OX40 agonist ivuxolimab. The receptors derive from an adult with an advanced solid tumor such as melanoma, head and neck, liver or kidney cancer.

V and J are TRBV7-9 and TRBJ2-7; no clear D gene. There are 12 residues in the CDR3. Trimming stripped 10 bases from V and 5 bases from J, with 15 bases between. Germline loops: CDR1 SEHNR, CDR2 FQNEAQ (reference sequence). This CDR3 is CATSWTADEQYF. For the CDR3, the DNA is TGTGCCACTTCCTGGACGGCGGACGAGCAGTACTTC.

The CDR3 spells CASTPTGNYGYTF. CDR3 nucleotide sequence: TGTGCCAGCACCCCGACAGGGAACTATGGCTACACCTTC. V gene TRBV6-5 combines with J gene TRBJ1-2; TRBD1 matches at 7 bases. The V gene end was trimmed by 7 bases and the J gene end by 2 bases; junction bases not matched to a gene: 4. Germline CDR1 reads MNHEY; CDR2 reads SVGAGI. The CDR3 extends over 13 amino acids.

Here the CDR3 reads CASSLHSDTQYF. CDR3 nucleotides: TGCGCCAGCAGCTTGCACTCGGATACGCAGTATTTT. The V call is TRBV5-1, the J call TRBJ2-3, with D uncertain. Germline V gene lookup returns CDR1 SGHRS and CDR2 YFSETQ. V was shortened by 1 base and J by 6 bases, with 6 bases between the two germline ends. This CDR3 contains 12 residues.

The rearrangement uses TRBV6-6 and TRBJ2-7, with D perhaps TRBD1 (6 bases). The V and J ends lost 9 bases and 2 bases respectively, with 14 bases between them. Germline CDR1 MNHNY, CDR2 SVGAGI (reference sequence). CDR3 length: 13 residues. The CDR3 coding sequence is TGTGCCAGTACGGGACAACAGACCTACGAGCAGTACTTC. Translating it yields CASTGQQTYEQYF.